These T cell receptor beta chains were read from a single sample in a study of shared clonotypes between healthy human individuals. Assay: immunoSEQ multiplex PCR; the TCRdb copy retains only in-frame clones and omits some. The sample lists roughly 2.5 million clones; about 92% were seen once. The sample comprised naive CD4+ T cells sorted from blood. Receptor source: a man younger than 35 in good health. The CDR3 runs from the conserved cysteine through the conserved F or W. The D gene is left open where the match is weak. Clone size is not always given. Where it is, it says once, few, many or a class for expanded clones.

D: TRBD1
J: TRBJ1-2
V: TRBV10-3
size: -
CDR3: CAISPGTGYGYTF
DNA: TGTGCCATCAGCCCCGGGACAGGGTATGGCTACACCTTC

D: TRBD1
J: TRBJ2-7
V: TRBV27
size: -
CDR3: CATRTGGYEQYF
DNA: TGTGCCACCCGGACAGGGGGCTACGAGCAGTACTTC

D: TRBD1
J: TRBJ1-2
V: TRBV27
size: once
CDR3: CASSLHGTGGYGYTF
DNA: TGTGCCAGCAGTTTACATGGGACAGGGGGCTATGGCTACACCTTC

D: TRBD2
J: TRBJ2-2
V: TRBV4-1
size: -
CDR3: CASSWLAGGPGTGELFF
DNA: TGCGCCAGCAGCTGGCTAGCGGGGGGGCCTGGCACCGGGGAGCTGTTTTTT

D: -
J: TRBJ1-5
V: TRBV6-1
size: -
CDR3: CASSEVYTLSNQPQHF
DNA: TGTGCCAGCAGTGAAGTTTACACCCTTAGCAATCAGCCCCAGCATTTT

D: -
J: TRBJ2-5
V: TRBV18
size: -
CDR3: CASSPIDTLYQETQYF
DNA: TGTGCCAGCTCACCAATTGACACCTTGTACCAAGAGACCCAGTACTTC

D: -
J: TRBJ2-3
V: TRBV5-1
size: -
CDR3: CASSHRDGTDTQYF
DNA: TGCGCCAGCAGCCACCGGGACGGCACAGATACGCAGTATTTT

D: -
J: TRBJ2-7
V: TRBV5-6
size: -
CDR3: CASSLARQGGNEQYF
DNA: TGTGCCAGCAGCTTGGCCCGGCAGGGTGGAAACGAGCAGTACTTC

D: TRBD1
J: TRBJ1-5
V: TRBV5-6
size: -
CDR3: CASSTLDREDQPQHF
DNA: TGTGCCAGCAGCACCCTAGACAGGGAAGATCAGCCCCAGCATTTT

D: -
J: TRBJ2-1
V: TRBV6-1
size: once
CDR3: CASSVAQGGGSEQFF
DNA: TGTGCCAGCAGTGTGGCACAGGGAGGAGGCAGTGAGCAGTTCTTC

D: -
J: TRBJ2-7
V: TRBV5-1
size: -
CDR3: CASSLGGSLEQYF
DNA: TGCGCCAGCAGCTTGGGAGGGAGTCTCGAGCAGTACTTC

D: -
J: TRBJ2-2
V: TRBV7-3
size: few
CDR3: CASSLLVGELFF
DNA: TGTGCCAGCAGCTTATTGGTCGGGGAGCTGTTTTTT

D: TRBD2
J: TRBJ2-7
V: TRBV6-5
size: -
CDR3: CASSYAGGKAYEQYF
DNA: TGTGCCAGCAGTTACGCGGGGGGCAAAGCCTACGAGCAGTACTTC

D: -
J: TRBJ2-2
V: TRBV6-5
size: -
CDR3: CASARSNPGELFF
DNA: TGTGCCAGCGCTAGGAGTAACCCCGGGGAGCTGTTTTTT

D: TRBD1
J: TRBJ2-7
V: TRBV7-3
size: -
CDR3: CASSMGTGGRQYF
DNA: TGTGCCAGCAGCATGGGGACAGGGGGTCGGCAGTACTTC

D: TRBD2
J: TRBJ2-5
V: TRBV29-1
size: -
CDR3: CSVEDASGGETQYF
DNA: TGCAGCGTTGAAGACGCTAGCGGGGGGGAGACCCAGTACTTC

D: -
J: TRBJ2-5
V: TRBV5-4
size: -
CDR3: CASSLSGTRVVETQYF
DNA: TGTGCCAGCAGCTTGTCTGGGACCCGTGTGGTAGAGACCCAGTACTTC

D: -
J: TRBJ1-1
V: TRBV4-2
size: once
CDR3: CASSPDWGAKKSMNTEAFF
DNA: TGTGCCAGCAGCCCCGATTGGGGCGCAAAGAAATCCATGAACACTGAAGCTTTCTTT

D: -
J: TRBJ1-5
V: TRBV19
size: -
CDR3: CATRRGANQPQHF
DNA: TGTGCCACCCGGCGGGGGGCCAATCAGCCCCAGCATTTT

D: -
J: TRBJ1-6
V: TRBV4-1
size: few
CDR3: CASSQDYSGVNSPLHF
DNA: TGCGCCAGCAGCCAAGATTATTCGGGGGTAAATTCACCCCTCCACTTT

D: -
J: TRBJ2-5
V: TRBV5-1
size: once
CDR3: CASSLGGAGRETQYF
DNA: TGCGCCAGCAGCTTGGGGGGAGCGGGTCGGGAGACCCAGTACTTC

D: -
J: TRBJ1-5
V: TRBV30
size: -
CDR3: CAWSVRGLSNQPQHF
DNA: TGTGCCTGGAGTGTACGCGGCCTAAGCAATCAGCCCCAGCATTTT

D: -
J: TRBJ1-2
V: TRBV30
size: few
CDR3: CAWSGWYGYTF
DNA: TGTGCCTGGAGTGGATGGTATGGCTACACCTTC

D: -
J: TRBJ1-2
V: TRBV6-5
size: -
CDR3: CASRQYGYTF
DNA: TGTGCCAGCAGACAGTATGGCTACACCTTC

D: TRBD1
J: TRBJ1-4
V: TRBV4-2
size: -
CDR3: CASSQLQGATNEKLFF
DNA: TGTGCCAGCAGCCAGCTTCAGGGGGCAACTAATGAAAAACTGTTTTTT

D: TRBD2
J: TRBJ2-5
V: TRBV2
size: -
CDR3: CASSTSGGAGETQYF
DNA: TGTGCCAGCAGTACTAGCGGGGGGGCCGGAGAGACCCAGTACTTC

D: -
J: TRBJ1-1
V: TRBV2
size: -
CDR3: CASKDEGRPEAFF
DNA: TGTGCCAGCAAGGACGAGGGTAGGCCTGAAGCTTTCTTT

D: -
J: TRBJ2-3
V: TRBV10-3
size: -
CDR3: CAISDRAALDTQYF
DNA: TGTGCCATCAGTGACCGCGCAGCCCTGGATACGCAGTATTTT

D: -
J: TRBJ2-1
V: TRBV5-4
size: -
CDR3: CASSLSGQHNEQFF
DNA: TGTGCCAGCAGCTTAAGCGGGCAACACAATGAGCAGTTCTTC

D: TRBD1
J: TRBJ2-4
V: TRBV5-1
size: -
CDR3: CASSLEGRGLSIQYF
DNA: TGCGCCAGCAGCTTGGAGGGCAGGGGGCTTAGCATTCAGTACTTC

D: TRBD1
J: TRBJ2-5
V: TRBV28
size: -
CDR3: CASSSPWTGMETQYF
DNA: TGTGCCAGCAGCTCACCCTGGACAGGGATGGAGACCCAGTACTTC

D: -
J: TRBJ2-5
V: TRBV6-1
size: -
CDR3: CAVPRDVETQYF
DNA: TGCGCGGTACCTCGGGACGTCGAGACCCAGTACTTC

D: -
J: TRBJ2-2
V: TRBV5-4
size: -
CDR3: CASSLDRSNTGELFF
DNA: TGTGCCAGCAGCTTAGACAGATCGAACACCGGGGAGCTGTTTTTT

D: -
J: TRBJ1-2
V: TRBV19
size: -
CDR3: CASSPLGGFGYTF
DNA: TGTGCCAGTAGTCCCCTGGGAGGATTTGGCTACACCTTC

D: TRBD1
J: TRBJ2-7
V: TRBV5-1
size: -
CDR3: CASKPTGGVGHEQYF
DNA: TGCGCCAGCAAGCCCACAGGGGGCGTTGGGCACGAGCAGTACTTC

D: -
J: TRBJ1-2
V: TRBV7-9
size: once
CDR3: CASSPPVLGGYTF
DNA: TGTGCCAGCAGCCCTCCCGTCTTGGGTGGCTACACCTTC

D: TRBD1
J: TRBJ1-1
V: TRBV5-6
size: -
CDR3: CASTWGRTGGNTEAFF
DNA: TGTGCCAGCACCTGGGGGAGGACAGGAGGAAACACTGAAGCTTTCTTT

D: -
J: TRBJ1-1
V: TRBV15
size: -
CDR3: CATSREQGNTEAFF
DNA: TGTGCCACCAGCAGGGAACAGGGGAACACTGAAGCTTTCTTT

D: -
J: TRBJ1-1
V: TRBV25-1
size: few
CDR3: CASSDFAGGMNTEAFF
DNA: TGTGCCAGCAGTGACTTTGCCGGCGGCATGAACACTGAAGCTTTCTTT

D: TRBD1
J: TRBJ2-7
V: TRBV5-4
size: -
CDR3: CASSLRDRFTEQYF
DNA: TGTGCCAGCAGCCTCCGGGACAGGTTCACCGAGCAGTACTTC

D: TRBD1
J: TRBJ2-1
V: TRBV6-5
size: -
CDR3: CASSITGGSYNEQFF
DNA: TGTGCCAGCAGTATCACAGGGGGATCCTACAATGAGCAGTTCTTC

D: -
J: TRBJ1-1
V: TRBV30
size: -
CDR3: CARTTGGNTEAFF
DNA: TGTGCCCGTACAACGGGGGGGAACACTGAAGCTTTCTTT

D: -
J: TRBJ1-5
V: TRBV5-5
size: -
CDR3: CASSLKGGNQPQHF
DNA: TGTGCCAGCAGCTTGAAAGGGGGCAATCAGCCCCAGCATTTT

D: -
J: TRBJ2-3
V: TRBV9
size: -
CDR3: CASSVAADTQYF
DNA: TGTGCCAGCAGCGTAGCTGCAGATACGCAGTATTTT

D: -
J: TRBJ2-5
V: TRBV18
size: -
CDR3: CASSPRGAGETQYF
DNA: TGTGCCAGCTCACCACGGGGGGCTGGGGAGACCCAGTACTTC

D: -
J: TRBJ2-2
V: TRBV2
size: once
CDR3: CASSETSIGELFF
DNA: TGTGCCAGCAGTGAAACTAGCATAGGGGAGCTGTTTTTT

D: -
J: TRBJ1-1
V: TRBV12-2
size: -
CDR3: CASRLARGRGLRKAFF
DNA: TGTGCAAGTCGCTTAGCGCGAGGCAGGGGGCTTCGGAAAGCTTTCTTT

D: -
J: TRBJ2-7
V: TRBV5-1
size: -
CDR3: CASSGGRSYEQYF
DNA: TGCGCCAGCAGCGGAGGGCGATCCTACGAGCAGTACTTC